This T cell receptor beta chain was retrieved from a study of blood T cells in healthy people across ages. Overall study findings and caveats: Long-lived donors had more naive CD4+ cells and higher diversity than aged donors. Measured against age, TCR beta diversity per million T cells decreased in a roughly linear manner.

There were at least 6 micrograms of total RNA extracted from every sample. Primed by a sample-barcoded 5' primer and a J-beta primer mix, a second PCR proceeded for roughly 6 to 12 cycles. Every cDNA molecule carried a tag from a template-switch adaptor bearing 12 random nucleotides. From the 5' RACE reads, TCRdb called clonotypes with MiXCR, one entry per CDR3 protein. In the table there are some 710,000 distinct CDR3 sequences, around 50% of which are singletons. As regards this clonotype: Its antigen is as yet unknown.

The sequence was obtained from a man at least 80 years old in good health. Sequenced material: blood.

CDR3 in amino acids: CASSYSATEINIQYF. The DNA for the CDR3 is TGTGCCAGCAGTTACTCTGCGACAGAGATAAACATTCAGTACTTC. V is TRBV6-6 and J is TRBJ2-4; maybe TRBD1 (5 bases). Germline CDR1 is MNHNY and CDR2 is SVGAGI (reference sequence). The germline V and J ends were trimmed by 0 bases and 6 bases, with 12 bases remaining between them. The CDR3 is made up of 15 amino acids.